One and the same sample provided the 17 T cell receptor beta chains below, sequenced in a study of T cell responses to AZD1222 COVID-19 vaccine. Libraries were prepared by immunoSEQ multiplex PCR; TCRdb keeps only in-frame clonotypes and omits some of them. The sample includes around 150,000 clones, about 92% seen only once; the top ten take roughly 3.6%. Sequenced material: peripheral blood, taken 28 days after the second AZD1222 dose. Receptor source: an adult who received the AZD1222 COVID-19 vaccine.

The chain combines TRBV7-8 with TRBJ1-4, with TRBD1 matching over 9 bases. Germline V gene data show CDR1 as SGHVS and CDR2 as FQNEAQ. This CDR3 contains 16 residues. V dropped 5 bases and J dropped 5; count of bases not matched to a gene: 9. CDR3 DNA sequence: TGTGCCAGCAGCCGGACCCTCGGGACAGGGAATGAAAAACTGTTTTTT. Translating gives CASSRTLGTGNEKLFF.

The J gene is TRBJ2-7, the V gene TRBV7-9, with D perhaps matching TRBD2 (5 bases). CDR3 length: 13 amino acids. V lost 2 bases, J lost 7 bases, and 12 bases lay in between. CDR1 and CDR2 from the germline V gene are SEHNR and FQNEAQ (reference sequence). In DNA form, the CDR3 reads TGTGCCAGCAGCTTAAGGTTGGGAGAAGAGCAGTACTTC. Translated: CASSLRLGEEQYF.

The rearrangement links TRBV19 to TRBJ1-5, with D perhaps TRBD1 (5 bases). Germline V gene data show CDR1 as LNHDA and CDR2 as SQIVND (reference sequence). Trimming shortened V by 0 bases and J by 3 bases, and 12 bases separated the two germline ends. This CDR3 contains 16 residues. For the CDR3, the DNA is TGTGCCAGTAGTATAGATCAGGGCAGATACAATCAGCCCCAGCATTTT. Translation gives CASSIDQGRYNQPQHF. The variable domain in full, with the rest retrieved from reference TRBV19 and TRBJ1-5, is DGGITQSPKYLFRKEGQNVTLSCEQNLNHDAMYWYRQDPGQGLRLIYYSQIVNDFQKGDIAEGYSVSREKKESFPLTVTSAQKNPTAFYLCASSIDQGRYNQPQHFGDGTRLSIL.

The CDR3 sequence is CASLQGGSGNTIYF. The CDR3 DNA is TGTGCCAGCTTACAGGGGGGCTCTGGAAACACCATATATTTT. The chain recombines TRBV5-5 with TRBJ1-3; 8 nucleotides agree with TRBD1. Germline loops: CDR1 SGHKS, CDR2 YYEKEE (reference sequence). The CDR3 has 14 amino acids. The ends lost 7 bases at V and 0 bases at J; junction bases unmatched: 3.

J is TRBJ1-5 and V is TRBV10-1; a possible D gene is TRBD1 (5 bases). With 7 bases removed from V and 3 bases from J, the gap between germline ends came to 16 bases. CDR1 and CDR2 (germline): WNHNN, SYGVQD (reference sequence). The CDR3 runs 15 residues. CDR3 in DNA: TGCGCCAGCAAAGAGTGGGGCCTAGACAATCAGCCCCAGCATTTT. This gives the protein CASKEWGLDNQPQHF.

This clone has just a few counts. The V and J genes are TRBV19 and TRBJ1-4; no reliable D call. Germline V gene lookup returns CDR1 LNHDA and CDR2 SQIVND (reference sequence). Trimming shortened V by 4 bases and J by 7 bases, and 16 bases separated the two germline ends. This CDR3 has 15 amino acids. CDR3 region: CASSNAGDLSEKLFF. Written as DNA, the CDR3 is TGTGCCAGTAGTAACGCAGGAGACCTAAGTGAAAAACTGTTTTTT.

The CDR3 sequence: CASSPGRRIQETQYF. The DNA for the CDR3 is TGTGCCAGCTCACCGGGCAGGAGAATCCAAGAGACCCAGTACTTC. This rearrangement joins TRBV6-5 to TRBJ2-5; D remains ambiguous. The germline V and J ends were trimmed by 8 bases and 1 base, with 17 bases remaining between them. This CDR3 has 15 amino acids. Germline CDR1 reads MNHEY; CDR2 reads SVGAGI.

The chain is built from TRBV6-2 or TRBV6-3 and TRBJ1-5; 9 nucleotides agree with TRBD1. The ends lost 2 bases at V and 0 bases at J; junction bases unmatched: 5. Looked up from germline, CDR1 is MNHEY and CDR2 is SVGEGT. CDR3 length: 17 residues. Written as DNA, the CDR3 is TGTGCCAGCAGTTACGAACGGGACAGGGCTAGCAATCAGCCCCAGCATTTT. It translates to CASSYERDRASNQPQHF.

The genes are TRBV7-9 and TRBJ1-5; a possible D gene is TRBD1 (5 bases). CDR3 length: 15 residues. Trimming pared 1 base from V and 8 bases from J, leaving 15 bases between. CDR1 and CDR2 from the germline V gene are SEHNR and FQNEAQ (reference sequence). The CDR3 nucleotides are TGTGCCAGCAGCTTAGGGGGGACCCCTCCTGAGCCCCAGCATTTT. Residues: CASSLGGTPPEPQHF.

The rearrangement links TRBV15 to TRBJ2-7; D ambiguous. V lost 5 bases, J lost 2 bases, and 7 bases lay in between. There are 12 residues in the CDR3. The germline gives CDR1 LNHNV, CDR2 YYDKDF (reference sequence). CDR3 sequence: CATSVGAYEQYF. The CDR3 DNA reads TGTGCCACCAGCGTTGGAGCCTACGAGCAGTACTTC.

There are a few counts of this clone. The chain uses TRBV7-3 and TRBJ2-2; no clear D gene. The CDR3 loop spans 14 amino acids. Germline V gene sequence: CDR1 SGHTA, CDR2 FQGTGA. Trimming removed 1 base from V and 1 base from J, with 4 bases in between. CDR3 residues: CASSLSGNTGELFF. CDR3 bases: TGTGCCAGCAGCTTAAGTGGGAACACCGGGGAGCTGTTTTTT. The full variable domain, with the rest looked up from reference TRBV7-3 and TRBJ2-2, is GAGVSQTPSNKVTEKGKYVELRCDPISGHTALYWYRQSLGQGPEFLIYFQGTGAADDSGLPNDRFFAVRPEGSVSTLKIQRTERGDSAVYLCASSLSGNTGELFFGEGSRLTVL.

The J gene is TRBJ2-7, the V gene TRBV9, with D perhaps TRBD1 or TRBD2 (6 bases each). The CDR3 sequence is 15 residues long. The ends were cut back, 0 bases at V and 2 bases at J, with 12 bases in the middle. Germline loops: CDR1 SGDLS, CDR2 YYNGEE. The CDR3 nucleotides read TGTGCCAGCAGCGTAGAGGGGGGCCCTACCTACGAGCAGTACTTC. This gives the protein CASSVEGGPTYEQYF.

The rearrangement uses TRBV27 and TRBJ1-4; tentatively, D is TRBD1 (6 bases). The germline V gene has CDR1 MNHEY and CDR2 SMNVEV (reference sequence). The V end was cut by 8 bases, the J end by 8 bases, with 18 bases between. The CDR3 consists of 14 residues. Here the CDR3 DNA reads TGTGCCAGCCGATCAGGGGTGGATTGGGAAAAACTGTTTTTT. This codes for CASRSGVDWEKLFF.

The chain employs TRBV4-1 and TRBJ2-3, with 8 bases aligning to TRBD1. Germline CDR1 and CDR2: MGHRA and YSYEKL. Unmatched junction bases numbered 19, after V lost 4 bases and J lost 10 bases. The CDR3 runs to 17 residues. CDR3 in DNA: TGCGCCAGCAGCCCAGGGGGCCCGGGGACTCCGGAGTTGCCGCAGTATTTT. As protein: CASSPGGPGTPELPQYF.

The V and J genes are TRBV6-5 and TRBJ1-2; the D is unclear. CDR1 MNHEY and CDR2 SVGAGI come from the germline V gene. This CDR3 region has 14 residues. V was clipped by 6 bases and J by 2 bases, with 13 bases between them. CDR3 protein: CASRPRGGNYGYTF. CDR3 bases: TGTGCCAGCAGGCCCAGAGGAGGGAACTATGGCTACACCTTC.

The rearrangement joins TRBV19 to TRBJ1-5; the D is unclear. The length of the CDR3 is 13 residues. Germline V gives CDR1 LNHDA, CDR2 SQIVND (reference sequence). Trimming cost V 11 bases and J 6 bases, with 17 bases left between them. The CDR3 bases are TGTGCCTCCAGTCGGGGTCGGAGTCAGCCCCAGCATTTT. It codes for CASSRGRSQPQHF. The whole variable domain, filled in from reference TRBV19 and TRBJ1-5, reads DGGITQSPKYLFRKEGQNVTLSCEQNLNHDAMYWYRQDPGQGLRLIYYSQIVNDFQKGDIAEGYSVSREKKESFPLTVTSAQKNPTAFYLCASSRGRSQPQHFGDGTRLSIL.

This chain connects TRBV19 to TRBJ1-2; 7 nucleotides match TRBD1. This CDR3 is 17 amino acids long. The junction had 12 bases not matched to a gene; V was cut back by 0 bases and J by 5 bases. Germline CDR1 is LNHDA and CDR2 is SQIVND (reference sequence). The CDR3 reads CASSIDRSETGLYGYTF. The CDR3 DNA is TGTGCCAGTAGTATAGATCGTTCGGAGACAGGGCTTTATGGCTACACCTTC.